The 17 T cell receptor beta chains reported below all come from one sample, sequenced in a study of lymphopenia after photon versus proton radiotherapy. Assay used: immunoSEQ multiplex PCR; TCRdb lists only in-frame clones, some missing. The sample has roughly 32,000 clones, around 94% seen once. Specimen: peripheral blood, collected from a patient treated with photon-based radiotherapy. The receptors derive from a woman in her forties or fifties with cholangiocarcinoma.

CDR3 residues: CATSMDQRGYNEQFF. CDR3 nucleotide sequence: TGTGCCACCAGCATGGATCAGCGGGGCTACAATGAGCAGTTCTTC. The rearrangement uses TRBV15 and TRBJ2-1, with 7 nucleotides matching TRBD2. Trimming at V came to 4 bases and at J to 3 bases, leaving 6 bases not matched to a gene. Per the germline V gene, CDR1 is LNHNV and CDR2 is YYDKDF (reference sequence). This CDR3 has 15 residues.

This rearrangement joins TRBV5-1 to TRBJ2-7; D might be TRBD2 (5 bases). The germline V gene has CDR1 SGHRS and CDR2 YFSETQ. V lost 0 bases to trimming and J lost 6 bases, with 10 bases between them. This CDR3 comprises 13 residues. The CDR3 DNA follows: TGCGCCAGCAGCTTGGAAGGGAGTGGCGAGCAGTACTTC. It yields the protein CASSLEGSGEQYF.

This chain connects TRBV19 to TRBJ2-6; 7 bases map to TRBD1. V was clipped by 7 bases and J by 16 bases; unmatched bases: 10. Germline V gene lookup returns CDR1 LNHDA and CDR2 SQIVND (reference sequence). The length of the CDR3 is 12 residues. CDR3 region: CASTSGQLVLTF. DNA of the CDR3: TGTGCCAGTACCTCGGGACAGCTCGTACTGACTTTC.

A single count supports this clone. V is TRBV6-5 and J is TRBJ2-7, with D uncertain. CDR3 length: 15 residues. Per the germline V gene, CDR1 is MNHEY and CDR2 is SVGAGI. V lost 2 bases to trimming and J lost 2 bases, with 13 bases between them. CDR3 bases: TGTGCCAGCAGTTACGGGCCCGGGTCCACCTACGAGCAGTACTTC. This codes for CASSYGPGSTYEQYF.

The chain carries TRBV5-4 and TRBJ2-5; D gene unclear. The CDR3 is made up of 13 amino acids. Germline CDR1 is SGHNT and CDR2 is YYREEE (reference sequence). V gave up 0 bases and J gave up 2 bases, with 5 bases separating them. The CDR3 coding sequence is TGTGCCAGCAGCTTGGGACAACAAGAGACCCAGTACTTC. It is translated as CASSLGQQETQYF.

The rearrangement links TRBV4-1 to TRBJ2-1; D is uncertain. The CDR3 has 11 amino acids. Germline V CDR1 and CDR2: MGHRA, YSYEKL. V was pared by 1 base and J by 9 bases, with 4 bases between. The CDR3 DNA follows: TGCGCCAGCAGCCAAGTCGGTGAGCAGTTCTTC. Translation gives CASSQVGEQFF.

DNA for the CDR3: TGCAGTGCTAGGGGGGTATACGAGCAGTACTTC. It encodes CSARGVYEQYF. The chain uses TRBV20-1 and TRBJ2-7, with D possibly called TRBD1 or TRBD2 (5 bases each). The CDR3 loop spans 11 amino acids. The V end lost 3 bases, the J end lost 4 bases, and 7 bases lay between the germline ends. Germline assignment: CDR1 DFQATT and CDR2 SNEGSKA (reference sequence).

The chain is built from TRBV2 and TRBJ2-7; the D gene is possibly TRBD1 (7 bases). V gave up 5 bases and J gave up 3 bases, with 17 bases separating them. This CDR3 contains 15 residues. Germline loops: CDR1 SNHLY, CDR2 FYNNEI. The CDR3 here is CASSLPRGDFYEQYF. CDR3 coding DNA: TGTGCCAGCAGTTTACCCAGGGGGGATTTCTACGAGCAGTACTTC.

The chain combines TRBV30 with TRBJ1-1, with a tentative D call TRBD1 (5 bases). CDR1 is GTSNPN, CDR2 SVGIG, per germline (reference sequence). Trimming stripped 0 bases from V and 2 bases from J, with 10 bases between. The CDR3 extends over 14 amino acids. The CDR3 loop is CAWSVTRDNTEAFF. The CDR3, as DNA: TGTGCCTGGAGTGTGACCAGGGATAACACTGAAGCTTTCTTT. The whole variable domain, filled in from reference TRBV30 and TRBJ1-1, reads SQTIHQWPATLVQPVGSPLSLECTVEGTSNPNLYWYRQAAGRGLQLLFYSVGIGQISSEVPQNLSASRPQDRQFILSSKKLLLSDSGFYLCAWSVTRDNTEAFFGQGTRLTVV.

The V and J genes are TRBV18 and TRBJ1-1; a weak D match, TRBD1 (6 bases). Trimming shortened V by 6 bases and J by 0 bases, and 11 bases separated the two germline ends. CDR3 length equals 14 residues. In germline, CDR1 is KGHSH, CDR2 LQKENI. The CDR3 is CASSQDSLNTEAFF. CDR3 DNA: TGTGCCAGCTCCCAGGACAGTCTGAACACTGAAGCTTTCTTT.

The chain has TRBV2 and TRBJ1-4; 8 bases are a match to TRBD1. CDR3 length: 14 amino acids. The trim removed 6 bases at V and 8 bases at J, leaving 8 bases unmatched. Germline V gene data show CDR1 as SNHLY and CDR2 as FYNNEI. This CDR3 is CASRGDRLQEKLFF. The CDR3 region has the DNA TGTGCCAGCAGGGGGGACAGGCTCCAGGAAAAACTGTTTTTT.

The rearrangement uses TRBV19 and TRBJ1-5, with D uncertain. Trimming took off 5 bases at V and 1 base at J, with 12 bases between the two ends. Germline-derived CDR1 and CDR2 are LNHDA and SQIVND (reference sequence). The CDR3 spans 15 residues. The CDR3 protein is CASSVSYGSNQPQHF. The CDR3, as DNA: TGTGCCAGTAGTGTCAGTTATGGGAGCAATCAGCCCCAGCATTTT.

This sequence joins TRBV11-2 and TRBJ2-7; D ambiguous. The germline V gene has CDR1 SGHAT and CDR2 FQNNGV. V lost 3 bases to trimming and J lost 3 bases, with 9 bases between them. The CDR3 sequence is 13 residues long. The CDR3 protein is CASSLGPLYEQYF. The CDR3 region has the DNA TGTGCCAGCAGCTTGGGCCCCCTCTACGAGCAGTACTTC.

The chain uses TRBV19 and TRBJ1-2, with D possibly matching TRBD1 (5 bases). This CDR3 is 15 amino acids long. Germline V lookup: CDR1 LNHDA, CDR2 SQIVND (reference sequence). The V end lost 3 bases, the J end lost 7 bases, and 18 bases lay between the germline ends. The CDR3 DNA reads TGTGCCAGTAGTATTGGCCAGGGCGTTCTAGGTGGCTACACCTTC. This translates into CASSIGQGVLGGYTF.

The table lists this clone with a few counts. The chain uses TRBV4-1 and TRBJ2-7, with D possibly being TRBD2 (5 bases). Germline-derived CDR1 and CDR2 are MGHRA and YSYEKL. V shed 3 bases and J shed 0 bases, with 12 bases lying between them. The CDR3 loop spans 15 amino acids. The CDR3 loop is CASSHPAAGSYEQYF. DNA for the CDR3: TGCGCCAGCAGCCATCCCGCGGCGGGCTCCTACGAGCAGTACTTC.

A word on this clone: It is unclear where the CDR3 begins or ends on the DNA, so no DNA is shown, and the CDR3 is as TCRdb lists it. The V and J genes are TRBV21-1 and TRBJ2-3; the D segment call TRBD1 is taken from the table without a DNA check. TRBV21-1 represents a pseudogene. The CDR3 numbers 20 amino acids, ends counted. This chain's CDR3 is CASKVRSILAQAQSTDTQYF.

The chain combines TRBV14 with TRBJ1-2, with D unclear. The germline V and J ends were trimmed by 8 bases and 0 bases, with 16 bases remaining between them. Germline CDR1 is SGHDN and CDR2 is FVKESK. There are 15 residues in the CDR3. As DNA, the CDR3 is TGTGCCAGCTCGGAGACGGAGGATCCTAACTATGGCTACACCTTC. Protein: CASSETEDPNYGYTF.